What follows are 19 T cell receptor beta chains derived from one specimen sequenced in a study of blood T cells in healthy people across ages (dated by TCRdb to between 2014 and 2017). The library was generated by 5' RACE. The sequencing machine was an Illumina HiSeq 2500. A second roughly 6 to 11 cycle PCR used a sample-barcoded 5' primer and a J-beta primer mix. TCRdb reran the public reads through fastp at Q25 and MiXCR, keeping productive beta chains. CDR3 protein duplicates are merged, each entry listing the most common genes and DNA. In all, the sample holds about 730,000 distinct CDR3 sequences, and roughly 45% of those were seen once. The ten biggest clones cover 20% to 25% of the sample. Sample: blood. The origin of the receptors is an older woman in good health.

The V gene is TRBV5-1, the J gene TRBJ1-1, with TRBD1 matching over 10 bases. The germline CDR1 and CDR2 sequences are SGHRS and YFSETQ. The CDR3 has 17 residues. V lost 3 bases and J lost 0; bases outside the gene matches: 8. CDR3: CASSSGTGVSMNTEAFF. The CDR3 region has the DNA TGCGCCAGCAGCTCGGGGACAGGGGTTTCGATGAACACTGAAGCTTTCTTT.

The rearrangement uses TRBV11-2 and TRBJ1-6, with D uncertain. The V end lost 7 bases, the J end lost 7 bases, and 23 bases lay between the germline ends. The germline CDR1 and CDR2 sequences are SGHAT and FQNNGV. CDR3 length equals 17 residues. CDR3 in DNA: TGTGCCAGCACCTCTGGTTTGGGTGGGTCGGAGAATTCACCCCTCCACTTT. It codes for CASTSGLGGSENSPLHF.

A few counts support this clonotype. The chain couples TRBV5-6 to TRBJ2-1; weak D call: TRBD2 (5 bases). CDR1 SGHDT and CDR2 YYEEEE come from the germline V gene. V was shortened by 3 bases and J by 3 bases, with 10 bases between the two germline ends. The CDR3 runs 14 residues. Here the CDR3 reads CASSSGRVYNEQFF. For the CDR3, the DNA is TGTGCCAGCAGCTCCGGGCGGGTCTACAATGAGCAGTTCTTC. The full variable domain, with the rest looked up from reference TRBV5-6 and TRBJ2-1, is DAGVTQSPTHLIKTRGQQVTLRCSPKSGHDTVSWYQQALGQGPQFIFQYYEEEERQRGNFPDRFSGHQFPNYSSELNVNALLLGDSALYLCASSSGRVYNEQFFGPGTRLTVL.

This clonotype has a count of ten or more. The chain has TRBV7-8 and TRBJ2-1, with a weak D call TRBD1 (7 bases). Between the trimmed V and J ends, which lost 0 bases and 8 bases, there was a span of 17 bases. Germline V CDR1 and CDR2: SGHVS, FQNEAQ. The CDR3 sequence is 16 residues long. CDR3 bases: TGTGCCAGCAGCTTAGCCCCGGCGGGACAGTTCCATGAGCAGTTCTTC. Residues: CASSLAPAGQFHEQFF.

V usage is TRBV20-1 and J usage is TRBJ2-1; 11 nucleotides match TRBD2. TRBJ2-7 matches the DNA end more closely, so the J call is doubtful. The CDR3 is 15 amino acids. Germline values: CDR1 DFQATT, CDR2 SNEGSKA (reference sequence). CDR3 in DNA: TGCAGTGCTAGAGCACTAGCGGGAGAGGAGGATGAGCAGTACTTC. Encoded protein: CSARALAGEEDEQYF.

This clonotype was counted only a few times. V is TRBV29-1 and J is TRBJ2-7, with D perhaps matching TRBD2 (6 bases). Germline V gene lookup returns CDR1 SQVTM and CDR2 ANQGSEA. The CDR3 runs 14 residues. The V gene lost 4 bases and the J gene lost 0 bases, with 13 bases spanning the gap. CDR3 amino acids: CSVVSQGGSYEQYF. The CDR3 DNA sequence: TGCAGCGTTGTGTCGCAGGGAGGCTCCTACGAGCAGTACTTC.

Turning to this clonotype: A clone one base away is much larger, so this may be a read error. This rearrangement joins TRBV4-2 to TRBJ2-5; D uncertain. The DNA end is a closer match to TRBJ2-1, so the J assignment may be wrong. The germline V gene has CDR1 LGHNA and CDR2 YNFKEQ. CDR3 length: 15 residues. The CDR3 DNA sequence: TGTGCCAGCAGCCAAGATATGGGCGACCAAGAGACCCAGTTCTTC. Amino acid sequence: CASSQDMGDQETQFF.

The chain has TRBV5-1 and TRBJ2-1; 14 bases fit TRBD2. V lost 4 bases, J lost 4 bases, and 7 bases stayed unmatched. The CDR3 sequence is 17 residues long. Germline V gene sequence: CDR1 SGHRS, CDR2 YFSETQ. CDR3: CASSESGTSGGYNEQFF. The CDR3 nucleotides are TGCGCCAGCAGCGAGTCCGGGACTAGCGGGGGATACAATGAGCAGTTCTTC.

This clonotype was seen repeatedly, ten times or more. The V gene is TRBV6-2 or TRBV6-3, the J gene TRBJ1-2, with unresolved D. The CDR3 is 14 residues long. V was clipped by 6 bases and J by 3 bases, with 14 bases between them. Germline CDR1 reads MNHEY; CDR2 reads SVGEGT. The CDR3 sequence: CASSEFGVYYGYTF. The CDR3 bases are TGTGCCAGCAGCGAGTTTGGAGTATACTATGGCTACACCTTC.

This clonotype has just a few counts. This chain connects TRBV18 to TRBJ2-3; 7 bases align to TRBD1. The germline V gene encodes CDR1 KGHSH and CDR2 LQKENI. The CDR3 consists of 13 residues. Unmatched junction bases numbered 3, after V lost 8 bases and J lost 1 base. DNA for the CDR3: TGTGCCAGCCGGGACAGCGGCACAGATACGCAGTATTTT. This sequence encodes CASRDSGTDTQYF.

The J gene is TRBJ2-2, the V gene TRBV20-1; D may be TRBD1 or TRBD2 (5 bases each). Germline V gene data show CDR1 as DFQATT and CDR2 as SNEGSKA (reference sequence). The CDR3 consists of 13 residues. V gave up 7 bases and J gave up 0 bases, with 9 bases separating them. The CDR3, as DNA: TGCAGTGTTAGGGGACCGAACACCGGGGAGCTGTTTTTT. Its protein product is CSVRGPNTGELFF.

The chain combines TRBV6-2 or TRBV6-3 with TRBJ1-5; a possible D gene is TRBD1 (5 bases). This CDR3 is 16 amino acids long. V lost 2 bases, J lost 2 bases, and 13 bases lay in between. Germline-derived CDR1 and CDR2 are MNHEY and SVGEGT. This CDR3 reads CASSYPGGLGNQPQHF. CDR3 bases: TGTGCCAGCAGTTACCCGGGGGGTCTTGGCAATCAGCCCCAGCATTTT.

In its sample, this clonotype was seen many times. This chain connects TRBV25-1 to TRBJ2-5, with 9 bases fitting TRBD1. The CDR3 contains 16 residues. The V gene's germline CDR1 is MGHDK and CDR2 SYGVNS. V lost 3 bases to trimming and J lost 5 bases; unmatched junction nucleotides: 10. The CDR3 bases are TGTGCCAGCAGTGACAACCCGGGACAGGGTTCGGAGACCCAGTACTTC. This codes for CASSDNPGQGSETQYF.

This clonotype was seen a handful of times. CDR3: CSVRLGTYEQYF. The CDR3 nucleotides are TGCAGCGTTCGGTTGGGCACCTACGAGCAGTACTTC. The genes are TRBV29-1 and TRBJ2-7; D uncertain. Germline V gene sequence: CDR1 SQVTM, CDR2 ANQGSEA. V was trimmed by 5 bases and J by 2 bases, leaving 10 bases between them. There are 12 residues in the CDR3.

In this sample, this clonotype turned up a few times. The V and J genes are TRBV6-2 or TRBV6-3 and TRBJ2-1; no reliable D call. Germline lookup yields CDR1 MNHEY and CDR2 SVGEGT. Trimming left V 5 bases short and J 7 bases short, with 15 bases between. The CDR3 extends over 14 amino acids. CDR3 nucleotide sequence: TGTGCCAGCAGTAGCGTGCTAGTAGGGAATGAGCAGTTCTTC. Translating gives CASSSVLVGNEQFF.

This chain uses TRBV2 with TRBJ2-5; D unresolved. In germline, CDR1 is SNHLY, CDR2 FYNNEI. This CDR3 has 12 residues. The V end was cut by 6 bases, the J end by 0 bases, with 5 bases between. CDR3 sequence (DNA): TGTGCCAGCAGGGTTTACCAAGAGACCCAGTACTTC. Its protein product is CASRVYQETQYF.

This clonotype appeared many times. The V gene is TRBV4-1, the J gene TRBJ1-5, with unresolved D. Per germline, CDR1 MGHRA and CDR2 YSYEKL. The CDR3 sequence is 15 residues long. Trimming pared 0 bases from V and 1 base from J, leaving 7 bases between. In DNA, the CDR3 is TGCGCCAGCAGCCAAGATGGGCAGAGCAATCAGCCCCAGCATTTT. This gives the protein CASSQDGQSNQPQHF.

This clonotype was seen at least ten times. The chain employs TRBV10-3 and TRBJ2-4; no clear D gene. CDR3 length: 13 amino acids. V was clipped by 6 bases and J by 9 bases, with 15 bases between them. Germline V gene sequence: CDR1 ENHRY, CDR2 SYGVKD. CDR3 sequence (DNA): TGTGCCATCAGGTGGCAGGAAGGTAGCATTCAGTACTTC. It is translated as CAIRWQEGSIQYF.

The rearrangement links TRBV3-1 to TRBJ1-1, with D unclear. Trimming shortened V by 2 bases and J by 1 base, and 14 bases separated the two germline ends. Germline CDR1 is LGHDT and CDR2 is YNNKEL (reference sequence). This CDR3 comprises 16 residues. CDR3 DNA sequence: TGTGCCAGCAGCCAATATCTGATCCGGGGGAACACTGAAGCTTTCTTT. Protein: CASSQYLIRGNTEAFF.